This T cell receptor beta chain was sequenced in a study of blood T cells in healthy people across ages. Study findings and constraints: There were more naive CD4+ cells and higher diversity in long-lived donors than in aged donors. Older age went with lower TCR beta diversity per million T cells, in a roughly linear way.

Of note for this clonotype: As yet, its antigen is unknown. A much larger clone sits a single nucleotide away, making a read error possible.

The use of a sample-barcoded 5' primer and a J-beta primer mix characterized a second PCR of about 7 to 12 cycles. Each sample yielded at least 3 million CDR3-containing paired-end reads. TCRdb reprocessed the 5' RACE reads via MiXCR and lists one record per CDR3 protein. The table lists about 620,000 distinct CDR3 sequences, roughly half of them singletons. The sequence was obtained from a woman aged 80 or over in good health. The sample taken for sequencing was blood.

This chain's CDR3 is CASSLRQGAVGTETFF. CDR3 sequence (DNA): TGCGCCAGCAGCTTGCGACAGGGGGCGGTCGGCACTGAAACTTTCTTT. The chain couples TRBV5-1 to TRBJ1-1; 10 bases align to TRBD1. Per germline, CDR1 SGHRS and CDR2 YFSETQ. The CDR3 spans 16 residues.